The T cell receptor beta chain described here comes from a study of control samples from healthy donors and cancer patients. Trimming took 0 bases from V and 6 from J, leaving 8 bases between them. The CDR3 spans 14 residues. Germline loops: CDR1 ENHRY, CDR2 SYGVKD. Profiled with immunoSEQ multiplex PCR; TCRdb holds only in-frame clones, not every one. This table holds roughly 76,000 clones, 80% to 95% found once. The origin of this receptor is a woman in her thirties or forties with lung cancer. The V and J genes are TRBV10-3 and TRBJ2-2; D remains ambiguous. Sequencing input: PBMCs. The CDR3 DNA follows: TGTGCCATCAGTGAGTCGAACGAAGCCGGGGAGCTGTTTTTT. Its translation: CAISESNEAGELFF.